The 6 T cell receptor beta chains listed next were all sequenced from one sample in a study of T cells expressing NK-cell markers. One entry per CDR3 protein, without DNA, is what TCRdb gives after re-calling the 5' RACE reads. This table holds some 460,000 distinct CDR3 sequences. The sequenced sample was blood T cells: a sorted CD56 or NKG2C T cell subset, CD4+ or CD8+ T cells, or bulk PBMC T cells (not recorded which). The receptors shown here come from a woman aged 45-65 years in good health.

The J gene is TRBJ2-7, the V gene TRBV24-1; the D gene TCRdb calls, TRBD2, cannot be checked with no DNA. CDR1 KGHDR and CDR2 SFDVKD come from the germline V gene. The length of the CDR3 is 16 residues. CDR3 protein: CATSDGPGLAAYEQYF.

The CDR3: CASSLFRTDTQYF. The chain links TRBV27 to TRBJ2-3. Germline CDR1 and CDR2: MNHEY and SMNVEV (reference sequence). The CDR3 has 13 residues.

The gene calls are TRBV29-1 and TRBJ2-5; there is no DNA to check the TCRdb D call of TRBD2. Germline V gives CDR1 SQVTM, CDR2 ANQGSEA. The CDR3 spans 14 residues. This CDR3 is CSVGTGRGRETQYF.

The chain uses TRBV2 and TRBJ2-2; without DNA, the TCRdb call of TRBD1 cannot be checked. CDR1 is SNHLY, CDR2 FYNNEI, per germline. CDR3 length: 17 amino acids. The CDR3 is CASTWTGTWESTGELFF.

This chain connects TRBV10-3 to TRBJ1-1; TCRdb lists TRBD1, though no DNA is available to test this call. The CDR3 totals 14 residues. From germline, CDR1 is ENHRY and CDR2 SYGVKD. This CDR3 reads CATRATGRDTEAFF.

The V and J genes are TRBV10-3 and TRBJ2-5; the D call of TRBD2 rests on TCRdb alone, since no DNA is present to check it. Germline CDR1 and CDR2: ENHRY and SYGVKD. This CDR3 spans 14 amino acids. This CDR3 reads CAIKGTSGQETQYF.